This entry describes one TCR beta chain. The antigen is not known. V was cut by 6 bases and J by 4 bases, with 9 bases left in between. CDR1 and CDR2 (germline): MDHEN, SYDVKM. The CDR3 is made up of 13 amino acids. Regulatory (CD25-high CD127-low) and conventional (CD25-low CD127-high) CD4+ T cells were sorted separately. The sample is drawn from a study of regulatory T cells. Study-wide points: Compared with autologous conventional CD4+ cells and control regulatory cells, CD3G-deficient regulatory T cells showed reduced diversity.

The PCR used 52 TRBV and 13 TRBJ primers. The method was immunoSEQ multiplex PCR; TCRdb's version includes in-frame clones alone and lacks a portion of them. The sample gives 3,200 or so clones, around 94% of which show up once; roughly 3.2% is in the top ten. The chain combines TRBV28 with TRBJ1-4; D is undetermined. The TCR originated in a person aged 18 to 30 with CD3G deficiency. Sequencing was performed on CD4+ Tregs sorted from blood. The CDR3 region has the DNA TGTGCCAGCAGGGGGTGGTATAATGAAAAACTGTTTTTT. Translated, it gives CASRGWYNEKLFF.